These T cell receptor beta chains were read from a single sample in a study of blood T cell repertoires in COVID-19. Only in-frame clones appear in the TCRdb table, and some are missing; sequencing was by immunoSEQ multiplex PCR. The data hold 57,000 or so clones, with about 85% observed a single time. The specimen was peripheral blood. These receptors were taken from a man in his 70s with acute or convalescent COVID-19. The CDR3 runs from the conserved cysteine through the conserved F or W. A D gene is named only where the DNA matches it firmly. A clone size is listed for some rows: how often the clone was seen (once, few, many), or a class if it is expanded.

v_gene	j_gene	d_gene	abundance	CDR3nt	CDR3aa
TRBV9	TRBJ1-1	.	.	TGTGCCAGCAGCGTGAGCCGGTCCAACCCGAGGGCTTTCTTT	CASSVSRSNPRAFF
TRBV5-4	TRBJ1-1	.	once	TGTGCCAGCAGCTTGGTAGGGAGGAACACTGAAGCTTTCTTT	CASSLVGRNTEAFF
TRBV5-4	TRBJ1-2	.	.	TGTGCCAGCAGCGCAGGGCCGATGGACTATGGCTACACCTTC	CASSAGPMDYGYTF
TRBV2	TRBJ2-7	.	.	TGTGCCAGCAGCATTTACGAGCAGTACTTC	CASSIYEQYF
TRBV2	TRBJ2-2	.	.	TGTGCCAGCGCTAGAACGAACACCGGGGAGCTGTTTTTT	CASARTNTGELFF
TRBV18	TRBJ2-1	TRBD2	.	TGTGCCAGCTCACATCCAGCAGCACTAGCGGGGGGGTCCTACAATGAGCAGTTCTTC	CASSHPAALAGGSYNEQFF
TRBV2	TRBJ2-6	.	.	TGTGCCAGCAGTGCAGGGTCTGACGTCCTGACTTTC	CASSAGSDVLTF
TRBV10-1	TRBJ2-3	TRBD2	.	TGCGCCAGCAGTAGACTAGCGGAAAACACAGATACGCAGTATTTT	CASSRLAENTDTQYF
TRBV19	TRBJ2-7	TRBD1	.	TGTGCCAGTAGTGACAGGGGCTCCTACGAGCAGTACTTC	CASSDRGSYEQYF
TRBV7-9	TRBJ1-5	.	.	TGTGCCAGCAGCTCCAGTGGCAATCAGCCCCAGCATTTT	CASSSSGNQPQHF
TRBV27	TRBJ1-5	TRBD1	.	TGTGCCAGCAGTCCCCGGACAGGGGGCGCCAATCAGCCCCAGCATTTT	CASSPRTGGANQPQHF
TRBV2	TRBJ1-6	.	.	TGTGCCAGCAGTCCCCAGGGCGACGGTTCACCCCTCCACTTT	CASSPQGDGSPLHF
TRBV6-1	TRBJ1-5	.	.	TGTGCCAGCAGTGACACCGGGGGTCAGCCCCAGCATTTT	CASSDTGGQPQHF
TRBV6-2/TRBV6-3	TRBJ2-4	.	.	TGTGCCAGCAGTTACACACAGGGAAAAAACATTCAGTACTTC	CASSYTQGKNIQYF
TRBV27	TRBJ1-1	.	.	TGTGCCAGCAGTTTATTAAGAGGCACTGAAGCTTTCTTT	CASSLLRGTEAFF
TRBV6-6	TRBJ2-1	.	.	TGTGCCAGCGGCCTCGGGATCCCCTACAATGAGCAGTTCTTC	CASGLGIPYNEQFF
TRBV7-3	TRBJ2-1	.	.	TGTGCCAGCAGCTTAGGGACTTCATCCGGCAATGAGCAGTTCTTC	CASSLGTSSGNEQFF
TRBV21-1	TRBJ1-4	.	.	TGTGCCAGCAGCGCCCGGGACAGGAGAGGTGAAAAACTGTTTTTT	CASSARDRRGEKLFF
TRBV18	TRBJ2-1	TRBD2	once	TGTGCCAGCTCACCAGGTTCTAGCGGGACCTACAATGAGCAGTTCTTC	CASSPGSSGTYNEQFF
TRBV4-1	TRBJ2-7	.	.	TGCGCCAGCAGCCCTTACGAACAGGGTCCCTACGAGCAGTACTTC	CASSPYEQGPYEQYF
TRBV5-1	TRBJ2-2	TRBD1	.	TGCGCCAGCAGCCCGAGGACCGGGACAGGGGAAACCGGGGAGCTGTTTTTT	CASSPRTGTGETGELFF
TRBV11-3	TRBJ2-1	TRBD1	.	TGTGCCAGCAGCTGGGGTGGGGGACAGGGGTTAAACAATGAGCAGTTCTTC	CASSWGGGQGLNNEQFF
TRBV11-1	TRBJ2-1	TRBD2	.	TGTGCCAGCAGCTTGGGGGGGATCCGTGAGCAGTTCTTC	CASSLGGIREQFF
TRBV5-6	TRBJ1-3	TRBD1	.	TGTGCCAGCAGCCCGCAGGGGGCGCGAGGAAACACCATATATTTT	CASSPQGARGNTIYF
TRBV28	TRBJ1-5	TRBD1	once	TGTGCCAGCAGTTTAGGTAACAGGGGGAATCAGCCCCAGCATTTT	CASSLGNRGNQPQHF
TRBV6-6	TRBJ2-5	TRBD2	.	TGTGCCAGCAGTTACGCGCGGGGGGGCCGAGAGACCCAGTACTTC	CASSYARGGRETQYF
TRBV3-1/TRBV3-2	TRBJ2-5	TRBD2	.	TGTGCCAGCAGCCAAGGAGGCGGGGGGCCGGGAGGGACCCAGTACTTC	CASSQGGGGPGGTQYF
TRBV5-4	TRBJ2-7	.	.	TGTGCCAGCAGCTTCGCCGGGGACTCCTACGAGCAGTACTTC	CASSFAGDSYEQYF
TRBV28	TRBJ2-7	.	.	TGTGCCAGCCTCTCTGGGGCCACCTACGAGCAGTACTTC	CASLSGATYEQYF
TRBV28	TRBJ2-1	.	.	TGTGCCAGCAGTTTGGGGGGGGGCCGCTCCTACAATGAGCAGTTCTTC	CASSLGGGRSYNEQFF
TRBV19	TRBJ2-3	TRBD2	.	TGTGCCAGTTCGAGGCGGGGGGCAGGAGATACGCAGTATTTT	CASSRRGAGDTQYF
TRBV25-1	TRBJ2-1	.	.	TGTGCCAGCAGTGACCCAAGGGGGGGCTCCTACAATGAGCAGTTCTTC	CASSDPRGGSYNEQFF
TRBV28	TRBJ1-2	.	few	TGTGCCAGCAGTTTGAGACTTTATGGCTACACCTTC	CASSLRLYGYTF
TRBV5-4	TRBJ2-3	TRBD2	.	TGTGCCAGCAGCCCCCGGCTAGCGGTATCGGATACGCAGTATTTT	CASSPRLAVSDTQYF
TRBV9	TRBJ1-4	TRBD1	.	TGTGCCAGCAGCGGACAGGGGGCGAATGAAAAACTGTTTTTT	CASSGQGANEKLFF
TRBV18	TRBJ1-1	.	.	TGTGCCAGCTCATTCTCCGGGACAATGAACACTGAAGCTTTCTTT	CASSFSGTMNTEAFF
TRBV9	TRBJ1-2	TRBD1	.	TGTGCCAGCAGCGTCCAGGGGGTCTATGGCTACACCTTC	CASSVQGVYGYTF
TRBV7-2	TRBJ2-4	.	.	TGTGCCAGCAGCTTTACACAGGGACCGAAAAACATTCAGTACTTC	CASSFTQGPKNIQYF
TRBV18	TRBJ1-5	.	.	TGTGCCAGCTCACCATGGGCAGAATATAGCAATCAGCCCCAGCATTTT	CASSPWAEYSNQPQHF